This TCR beta chain is from a study of vaccination and CD4 T cells after COVID-19. Study as a whole: PCR on nasal swabs identified SARS-CoV-2 in convalescent patients, of whom fewer than 10 were mild and one severe. Overall study findings and caveats: For SARS-CoV-2-reactive clonotypes, the median went from around 20 to 38, a nonsignificant increase. Among reactive clones from convalescent patients, a median around 90% appeared only post-vaccination.

This clonotype showed up just a few times. Antigen: not known. At the Johns Hopkins FTIC core, DNA taken from cultured CD4+ T cells was sequenced by way of the Oncomine TCR Beta short-read assay. It was from cultured CD4+ T cells that genomic DNA was extracted. TCRdb re-analysed the PCR reads in MiXCR, keeping a single row per CDR3 protein. The sample has around 18,000 distinct CDR3 sequences; approximately 40% are singletons. The CDR3 extends over 14 amino acids. CDR1 and CDR2 (germline): LNHNV, YYDKDF (reference sequence). V dropped 3 bases and J dropped 6; count of bases not matched to a gene: 7. Treatment defined: approximately nine-day PBMC culture with coronavirus spike peptide pools or control peptides (ViraFEST assay).

The receptor was derived from a human donor who had recovered from COVID-19. The sequenced material came from CD4+ T cells from blood, cultured in vitro. J is TRBJ2-7 and V is TRBV15, with TRBD1 identical over 8 bases. The CDR3 region is CATSSRQGAPEQYF. The DNA for the CDR3 is TGTGCCACCAGCAGTCGGCAGGGGGCTCCCGAGCAGTACTTC.